The clone carrying this T cell receptor (beta chain) was recorded a few times. What it recognizes is unknown. Ophthalmopathy patients had moderate-to-severe active disease, CAS ≥3, NOSPECS ≥4, and disease duration under 3 months. In making diagnoses, clinical symptoms, serum thyroxine and TRAb, thyroid ultrasound and orbital computed tomography were all used. Looked up from germline, CDR1 is SGHVS and CDR2 is FNYEAQ. The CDR3 consists of 17 residues. Trimming cost V 2 bases and J 4 bases, with 21 bases left between them. Researchers took RNA transcripts and amplified the TCR beta CDR3 regions from them. HTBI primers were employed in a first-round RT-PCR of the TCR CDR3. Via MiXCR, TCRdb re-called the multiplex PCR reads, giving one row per CDR3 protein. The sample lists 620,000 or so distinct CDR3 sequences; roughly 15% were seen once. The data are from a study of T cells in Graves' hyperthyroidism and ophthalmopathy.

Broader study findings: Ophthalmopathy was model-predicted a median around 6.1 months pre-onset. Researchers found most expanded thyroid clonotypes above 0.001 in blood as well.

V usage is TRBV7-6 and J usage is TRBJ2-7; D possibly uses TRBD1 or TRBD2 (7 bases each). The specimen was blood. The clonotype comes from a woman aged 50 to 60 with Graves' ophthalmopathy. CDR3 amino acids: CASSLPGGGAPSYEQYF. In nucleotides, the CDR3 is TGTGCCAGCAGCTTACCAGGGGGGGGGGCCCCCTCGTACGAGCAGTACTTC.